A single sample gave rise to the 21 T cell receptor beta chains below, sequenced in a study of glioma-infiltrating T cells after dendritic cell vaccination. Some clones are missing from TCRdb's copy, which holds only in-frame ones; the method was immunoSEQ multiplex PCR. The repertoire holds 45,000 to 60,000 clones, roughly four fifths seen once, with 15% to 18% in the top ten. The time point here: after dendritic cell vaccination, including at tumor progression/relapse. Material: blood, obtained after dendritic cell vaccination. All receptors derive from a human donor with glioblastoma.

A single count supports this clone. V and J are TRBV5-1 and TRBJ2-1; 8 bases fit TRBD2. The CDR3 extends over 17 amino acids. V shed 6 bases and J 2 bases; nucleotides not matched to a gene: 13. Germline CDR1 SGHRS, CDR2 YFSETQ. Here the CDR3 DNA reads TGCGCCAGCACCGTATCTCCGGGGGGGTCGGCCTACAATGAGCAGTTCTTC. This codes for CASTVSPGGSAYNEQFF. The whole variable domain, filled in from reference TRBV5-1 and TRBJ2-1, reads KAGVTQTPRYLIKTRGQQVTLSCSPISGHRSVSWYQQTPGQGLQFLFEYFSETQRNKGNFPGRFSGRQFSNSRSEMNVSTLELGDSALYLCASTVSPGGSAYNEQFFGPGTRLTVL.

The chain combines TRBV10-3 with TRBJ1-1, with a tentative D call TRBD1 (5 bases). The CDR3 loop spans 14 amino acids. Germline V gene sequence: CDR1 ENHRY, CDR2 SYGVKD. V gave up 3 bases and J gave up 3 bases, with 11 bases separating them. Written as DNA, the CDR3 is TGTGCCATCAGTGACGAGAAAGGGGACACTGAAGCTTTCTTT. Its translation: CAISDEKGDTEAFF.

V gene TRBV4-1 combines with J gene TRBJ2-1, with D hard to call. The germline gives CDR1 MGHRA, CDR2 YSYEKL. This CDR3 has 14 residues. V was clipped by 0 bases and J by 2 bases, with 5 bases between them. This CDR3 is CASSQESTYNEQFF. CDR3 sequence (DNA): TGCGCCAGCAGCCAAGAAAGCACCTACAATGAGCAGTTCTTC.

The rearrangement joins TRBV5-1 to TRBJ2-2; 10 bases map to TRBD2. This CDR3 contains 17 residues. In germline, CDR1 is SGHRS, CDR2 YFSETQ. The V gene end was trimmed by 6 bases and the J gene end by 0 bases; junction bases not matched to a gene: 8. The CDR3 region is CASTRLAGDTNTGELFF. The DNA for the CDR3 is TGCGCCAGCACCCGACTAGCGGGCGACACGAACACCGGGGAGCTGTTTTTT.

J is TRBJ1-2 and V is TRBV27; D is perhaps TRBD1 (6 bases). Trimming stripped 5 bases from V and 8 bases from J, with 15 bases between. The CDR3 sequence is 13 residues long. In germline, CDR1 is MNHEY, CDR2 SMNVEV (reference sequence). In DNA, the CDR3 is TGTGCCAGCAGTGCTCAACAGGGTTGGGGCTACACCTTC. Residues: CASSAQQGWGYTF.

The chain couples TRBV4-1 to TRBJ1-2; TRBD1 agrees at 7 bases. CDR3 length: 13 residues. V was pared by 4 bases and J by 5 bases, with 4 bases of the junction left unmatched. CDR1 is MGHRA, CDR2 YSYEKL, per germline. The CDR3 protein is CASSPGQDYGYTF. CDR3 coding DNA: TGCGCCAGCAGCCCAGGACAGGATTATGGCTACACCTTC.

The rearrangement links TRBV19 to TRBJ1-2; a possible D gene is TRBD1 (5 bases). The CDR3 totals 15 residues. Trimming removed 3 bases from V and 4 bases from J, with 15 bases in between. CDR1 is LNHDA, CDR2 SQIVND, per germline (reference sequence). The CDR3 DNA follows: TGTGCCAGTAGTATCGGCTCCCTGGGGGGCTATGGCTACACCTTC. This sequence encodes CASSIGSLGGYGYTF.

V is TRBV5-6 and J is TRBJ2-7; 7 positions match TRBD1. Germline assignment: CDR1 SGHDT and CDR2 YYEEEE. This CDR3 has 12 residues. V lost 1 base, J lost 6 bases, and 1 base stayed unmatched. For the CDR3, the DNA is TGTGCCAGCAGCTTGAGGGGGCCCGAGCAGTACTTC. The encoded protein is CASSLRGPEQYF.

The chain links TRBV30 to TRBJ1-2, with 7 bases that match TRBD1. In germline, CDR1 is GTSNPN, CDR2 SVGIG (reference sequence). V lost 4 bases to trimming and J lost 6 bases; unmatched junction nucleotides: 8. The CDR3 is 13 residues long. The CDR3 nucleotides read TGTGCCTGGACTTATACAGGGGTCCATGGCTACACCTTC. Translating it yields CAWTYTGVHGYTF.

The chain links TRBV14 to TRBJ2-7, with 12 bases aligning to TRBD1. The length of the CDR3 is 19 residues. CDR1 is SGHDN and CDR2 is FVKESK in the germline V gene. Trimming cost V 1 base and J 2 bases; bases outside gene matches: 12. DNA of the CDR3: TGTGCCAGCAGCCAAGTGCCGGGGACAGGGGGCTTGAACGCCTACGAGCAGTACTTC. This gives the protein CASSQVPGTGGLNAYEQYF.

This chain uses TRBV19 with TRBJ2-3; 9 nucleotides align to TRBD1. The CDR3 has 16 residues. Germline CDR1 LNHDA, CDR2 SQIVND (reference sequence). Losses at the gene ends were 2 bases for V and 0 bases for J; bases not matched to a gene: 3. This CDR3 reads CASSIPGTGSTDTQYF. DNA for the CDR3: TGTGCCAGTAGTATACCCGGGACAGGGAGCACAGATACGCAGTATTTT.

In its sample, this clone was seen once. The chain combines TRBV18 with TRBJ2-1; 10 positions agree with TRBD2. Germline assignment: CDR1 KGHSH and CDR2 LQKENI. The CDR3 totals 16 residues. Trimming cost V 4 bases and J 6 bases; bases outside gene matches: 9. The CDR3 is CASSLETSGAFNEQFF. The CDR3 DNA follows: TGTGCCAGCTCACTAGAAACTAGCGGGGCCTTCAATGAGCAGTTCTTC.

The rearrangement links TRBV19 to TRBJ2-2; D is uncertain. Trimming stripped 5 bases from V and 5 bases from J, with 3 bases between. The germline V gene has CDR1 LNHDA and CDR2 SQIVND (reference sequence). The CDR3 is made up of 11 amino acids. The CDR3 sequence is CASSSTGELFF. For the CDR3, the DNA is TGTGCCAGTAGTTCGACCGGGGAGCTGTTTTTT. The variable domain in full, with the rest retrieved from reference TRBV19 and TRBJ2-2, is DGGITQSPKYLFRKEGQNVTLSCEQNLNHDAMYWYRQDPGQGLRLIYYSQIVNDFQKGDIAEGYSVSREKKESFPLTVTSAQKNPTAFYLCASSSTGELFFGEGSRLTVL.

The rearrangement joins TRBV2 to TRBJ1-4, with D possibly TRBD1 on 5 matching bases. CDR3 length: 15 amino acids. Trimming removed 6 bases from V and 6 bases from J, with 17 bases in between. CDR1 SNHLY and CDR2 FYNNEI come from the germline V gene. The chain's CDR3 is CASSANSGWDEKLFF. The CDR3, as DNA: TGTGCCAGCAGCGCGAACTCAGGGTGGGATGAAAAACTGTTTTTT.

V is TRBV5-1 and J is TRBJ1-1, with D perhaps TRBD1 (6 bases). Germline V CDR1 and CDR2: SGHRS, YFSETQ. The CDR3 has 14 amino acids. V was shortened by 7 bases and J by 3 bases, with 16 bases between the two germline ends. In nucleotides, the CDR3 is TGCGCCAGCCGAGAACAGGGTTCCGACACTGAAGCTTTCTTT. Its protein product is CASREQGSDTEAFF.

In this sample, this clone turned up many times. The V gene is TRBV11-1, the J gene TRBJ2-7, with 9 bases aligning to TRBD1. Germline V gene data show CDR1 as SGHAT and CDR2 as FQDESV (reference sequence). CDR3 length: 13 amino acids. Trimming cost V 5 bases and J 7 bases; bases outside gene matches: 6. The CDR3 nucleotides read TGTGCCAGCAGCCGGGGACAGGGTTGGGAGCAGTACTTC. It is translated as CASSRGQGWEQYF. Complete variable domain (other parts from reference TRBV11-1 and TRBJ2-7): EAEVAQSPRYKITEKSQAVAFWCDPISGHATLYWYRQILGQGPELLVQFQDESVVDDSQLPKDRFSAERLKGVDSTLKIQPAELGDSAMYLCASSRGQGWEQYFGPGTRLTVT.

The J gene is TRBJ1-2, the V gene TRBV10-2; perhaps TRBD1 as D (5 bases). Trimming shortened V by 6 bases and J by 4 bases, and 12 bases separated the two germline ends. The germline CDR1 and CDR2 sequences are WSHSY and SAAADI. CDR3 size: 13 residues. The CDR3 sequence: CASSQGQTYGYTF. CDR3 nucleotide sequence: TGCGCCAGCAGCCAAGGACAAACCTATGGCTACACCTTC.

The chain couples TRBV7-6 to TRBJ2-2; possible D gene TRBD2, 5 bases. Germline V lookup: CDR1 SGHVS, CDR2 FNYEAQ. With 2 bases removed from V and 6 bases from J, the gap between germline ends came to 13 bases. The CDR3 totals 15 residues. The CDR3 spells CASSLSASMPGELFF. The CDR3 nucleotides read TGTGCCAGCAGCTTATCGGCTAGCATGCCCGGGGAGCTGTTTTTT.

This sequence joins TRBV7-2 and TRBJ2-5; D possibly corresponds to TRBD2 (7 bases). Gene TRBJ2-7 matches the end of the DNA better, so the J call may be wrong. Germline V gene data show CDR1 as SGHTA and CDR2 as FQGNSA. The length of the CDR3 is 15 residues. CDR3 sequence (DNA): TGTGCCAGCAGCTGGTCGGGGGCCGGGGGGTACGAGCAGTACTTC. Translation gives CASSWSGAGGYEQYF.

The CDR3: CASSLGEGGTQYF. The DNA for the CDR3 is TGTGCCAGCAGCTTAGGGGAAGGGGGTACGCAGTATTTT. The chain joins TRBV7-9 to TRBJ2-3, with a possible D match to TRBD1 (6 bases). The CDR3 runs to 13 residues. Germline values: CDR1 SEHNR, CDR2 FQNEAQ (reference sequence). Trimming cost V 1 base and J 8 bases, with 10 bases left between them.

This clone was observed a few times. The V gene is TRBV2, the J gene TRBJ2-3; 10 bases agree with TRBD2. J lost 2 bases, V lost 6 bases, and 5 bases had no gene match. The CDR3 runs to 15 residues. Germline values: CDR1 SNHLY, CDR2 FYNNEI. CDR3 nucleotide sequence: TGTGCCAGCAGCACCACTAGCGGGGCCACAGATACGCAGTATTTT. Protein: CASSTTSGATDTQYF.